This is a list of T cell receptor beta chains from one sample in a study of molecular identifiers for immune sequencing clone quantification. MiXCR was run by TCRdb on the PCR reads, yielding one entry per CDR3 protein. This repertoire shows a few hundred thousand distinct CDR3 sequences, about 23% found once; its top ten account for around 0.74%. Sequenced input: naive CD8+ T cells from blood, with Jurkat cell RNA spiked in. These receptors originate from a human donor in good health. Some libraries in this study had Jurkat cell RNA spiked in. Each CDR3 is given with its conserved first and last residue. Each record gives: J gene, V gene, clone size, CDR3 protein. Size is omitted from some rows. Given values are once, few, many or a class for expanded clones.

J: TRBJ1-3; V: TRBV4-1; size: NA; CDR3: CASSQGAGFGDTIYF
J: TRBJ2-7; V: TRBV6-2/TRBV6-3; size: few; CDR3: CASSYFPEGNEQYF
J: TRBJ2-7; V: TRBV27; size: NA; CDR3: CASSPRRLTPYEQYF
J: TRBJ1-4; V: TRBV27; size: NA; CDR3: CASNQRGRHEKLFF
J: TRBJ2-5; V: TRBV12-5; size: NA; CDR3: CASGLATTEQETQYF
J: TRBJ2-1; V: TRBV12-3/TRBV12-4; size: NA; CDR3: CASTAGDNNEQFF
J: TRBJ2-3; V: TRBV6-2/TRBV6-3; size: NA; CDR3: CASSGETKSSTDTQYF
J: TRBJ1-2; V: TRBV29-1; size: many; CDR3: CSVEELDSGYTF
J: TRBJ2-3; V: TRBV29-1; size: few; CDR3: CSVERGAVDTQYF
J: TRBJ1-1; V: TRBV19; size: many; CDR3: CASSIQGNTEAFF
J: TRBJ2-1; V: TRBV11-2; size: many; CDR3: CASSLDRDEQFF
J: TRBJ1-4; V: TRBV7-8; size: few; CDR3: CASTPDGNNEKLFF
J: TRBJ1-5; V: TRBV7-2; size: many; CDR3: CASSQGYNQPQHF
J: TRBJ2-2; V: TRBV7-3; size: NA; CDR3: CASSFPGAGELFF
J: TRBJ1-2; V: TRBV12-3/TRBV12-4; size: NA; CDR3: CASSEGQRSYGYTF
J: TRBJ2-2; V: TRBV9; size: few; CDR3: CASRRATGELFF
J: TRBJ2-3; V: TRBV9; size: few; CDR3: CASSVGAGPSTDTQYF
J: TRBJ1-1; V: TRBV20-1; size: NA; CDR3: CSARELGAVNTEAFF
J: TRBJ2-7; V: TRBV20-1; size: few; CDR3: CSARVSGLGFSYEQYF
J: TRBJ2-3; V: TRBV4-1; size: NA; CDR3: CASSQDGSSGDGADTQYF
J: TRBJ1-1; V: TRBV6-1; size: NA; CDR3: CASKIRHDTLNTEAFF
J: TRBJ2-1; V: TRBV6-5; size: many; CDR3: CASSPGVEQFF
J: TRBJ1-2; V: TRBV24-1; size: few; CDR3: CATSPTTGGSVGYGYTF
J: TRBJ1-1; V: TRBV13; size: many; CDR3: CASSLGRANTEAFF
J: TRBJ2-3; V: TRBV7-6; size: few; CDR3: CASSYPRSGGASDTQYF
J: TRBJ2-3; V: TRBV6-5; size: many; CDR3: CASSGATSLSTDTQYF
J: TRBJ2-7; V: TRBV11-2; size: many; CDR3: CASSLVTSSYEQYF
J: TRBJ2-5; V: TRBV14; size: many; CDR3: CASSQDSETQYF
J: TRBJ1-1; V: TRBV6-9; size: many; CDR3: CASSYCPRSDADTEAFF
J: TRBJ2-7; V: TRBV4-3; size: NA; CDR3: CASSQRANAWYEQYF
J: TRBJ2-2; V: TRBV24-1; size: NA; CDR3: CATSDLLSGELFF
J: TRBJ1-1; V: TRBV27; size: NA; CDR3: CASSRDRSEAFF
J: TRBJ2-2; V: TRBV28; size: many; CDR3: CASGSGTSGELFF
J: TRBJ2-1; V: TRBV6-5; size: NA; CDR3: CASSLGLAYEQFF
J: TRBJ2-2; V: TRBV5-1; size: NA; CDR3: CASSLVGTELTGELFF
J: TRBJ2-1; V: TRBV27; size: many; CDR3: CASSSGQAHSYNEQFF
J: TRBJ2-7; V: TRBV27; size: few; CDR3: CASSPGSTEQYF
J: TRBJ2-5; V: TRBV7-9; size: many; CDR3: CASSLGSGQETQYF
J: TRBJ2-3; V: TRBV19; size: once; CDR3: CASSAWDRVSGDTLYF
J: TRBJ2-5; V: TRBV6-5; size: NA; CDR3: CTSSYTETSAGGTQYF
J: TRBJ2-3; V: TRBV28; size: many; CDR3: CASSPSEGADTQYF
J: TRBJ1-2; V: TRBV6-2/TRBV6-3; size: many; CDR3: CASSEDEANYGYTF